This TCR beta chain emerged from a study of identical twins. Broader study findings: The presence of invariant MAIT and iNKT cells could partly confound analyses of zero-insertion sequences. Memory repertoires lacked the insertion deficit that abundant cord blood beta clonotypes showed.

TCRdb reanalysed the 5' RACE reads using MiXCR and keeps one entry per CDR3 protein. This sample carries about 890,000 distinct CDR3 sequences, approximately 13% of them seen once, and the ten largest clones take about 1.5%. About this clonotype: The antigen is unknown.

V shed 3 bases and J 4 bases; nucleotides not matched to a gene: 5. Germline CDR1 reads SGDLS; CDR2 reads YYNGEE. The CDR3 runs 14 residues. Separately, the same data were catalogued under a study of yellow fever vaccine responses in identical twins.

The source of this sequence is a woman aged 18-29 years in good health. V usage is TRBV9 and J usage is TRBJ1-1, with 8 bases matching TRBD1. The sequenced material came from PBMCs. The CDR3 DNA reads TGTGCCAGCAGCGGGACAGGGACTAGCACTGAAGCTTTCTTT. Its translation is CASSGTGTSTEAFF.